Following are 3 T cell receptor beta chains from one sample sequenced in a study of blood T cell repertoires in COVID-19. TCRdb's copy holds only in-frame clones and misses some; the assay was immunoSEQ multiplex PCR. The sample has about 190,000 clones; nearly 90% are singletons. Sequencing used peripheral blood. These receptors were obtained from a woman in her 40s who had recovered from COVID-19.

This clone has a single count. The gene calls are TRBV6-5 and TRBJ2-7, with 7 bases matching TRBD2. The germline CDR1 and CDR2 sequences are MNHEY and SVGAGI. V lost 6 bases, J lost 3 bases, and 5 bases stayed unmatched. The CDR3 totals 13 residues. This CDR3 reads CASSVREFYEQYF. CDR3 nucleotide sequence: TGTGCCAGCAGCGTGCGGGAGTTCTACGAGCAGTACTTC.

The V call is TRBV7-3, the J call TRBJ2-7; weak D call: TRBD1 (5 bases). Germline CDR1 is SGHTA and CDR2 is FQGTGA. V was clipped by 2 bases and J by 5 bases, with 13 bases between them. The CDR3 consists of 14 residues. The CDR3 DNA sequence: TGTGCCAGCAGCTTATCTGCAGGGCCCCACGAGCAGTACTTC. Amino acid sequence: CASSLSAGPHEQYF. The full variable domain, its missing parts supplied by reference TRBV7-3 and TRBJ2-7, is GAGVSQTPSNKVTEKGKYVELRCDPISGHTALYWYRQSLGQGPEFLIYFQGTGAADDSGLPNDRFFAVRPEGSVSTLKIQRTERGDSAVYLCASSLSAGPHEQYFGPGTRLTVT.

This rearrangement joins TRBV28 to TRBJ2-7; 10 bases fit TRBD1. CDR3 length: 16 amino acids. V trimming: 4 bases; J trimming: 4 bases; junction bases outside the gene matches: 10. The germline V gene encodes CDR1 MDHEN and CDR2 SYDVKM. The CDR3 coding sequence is TGTGCCAGCAGTTCTTGGGGGGGGACAGGGGAGTACGAGCAGTACTTC. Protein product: CASSSWGGTGEYEQYF.